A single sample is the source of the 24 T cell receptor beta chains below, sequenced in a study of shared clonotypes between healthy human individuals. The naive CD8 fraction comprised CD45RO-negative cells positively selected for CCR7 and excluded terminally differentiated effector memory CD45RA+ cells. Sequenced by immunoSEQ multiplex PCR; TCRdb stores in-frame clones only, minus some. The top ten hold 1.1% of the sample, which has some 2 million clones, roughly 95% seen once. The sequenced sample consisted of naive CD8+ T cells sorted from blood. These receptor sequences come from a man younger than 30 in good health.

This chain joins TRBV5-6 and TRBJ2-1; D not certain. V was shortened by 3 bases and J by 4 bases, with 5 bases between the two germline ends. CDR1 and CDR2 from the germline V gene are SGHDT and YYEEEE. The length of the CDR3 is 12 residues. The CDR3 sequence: CASSYGYNEQFF. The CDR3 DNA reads TGTGCCAGCAGCTATGGGTACAATGAGCAGTTCTTC. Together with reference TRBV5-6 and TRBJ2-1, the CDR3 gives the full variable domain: DAGVTQSPTHLIKTRGQQVTLRCSPKSGHDTVSWYQQALGQGPQFIFQYYEEEERQRGNFPDRFSGHQFPNYSSELNVNALLLGDSALYLCASSYGYNEQFFGPGTRLTVL.

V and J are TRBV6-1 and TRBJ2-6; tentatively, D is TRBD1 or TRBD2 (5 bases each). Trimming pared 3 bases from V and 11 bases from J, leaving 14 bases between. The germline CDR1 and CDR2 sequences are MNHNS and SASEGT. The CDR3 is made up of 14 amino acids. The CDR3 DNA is TGTGCCAGCAGTGATTCGAGGGGTGTCGACGTCCTGACTTTC. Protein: CASSDSRGVDVLTF.

CDR3 protein: CAWTSGYEQFF. CDR3 nucleotide sequence: TGTGCCTGGACTAGCGGGTATGAGCAGTTCTTC. This chain uses TRBV30 with TRBJ2-1; 8 positions match TRBD2. The CDR3 length is 11 residues. V shed 4 bases and J 8 bases; nucleotides not matched to a gene: 1. Germline values: CDR1 GTSNPN, CDR2 SVGIG (reference sequence).

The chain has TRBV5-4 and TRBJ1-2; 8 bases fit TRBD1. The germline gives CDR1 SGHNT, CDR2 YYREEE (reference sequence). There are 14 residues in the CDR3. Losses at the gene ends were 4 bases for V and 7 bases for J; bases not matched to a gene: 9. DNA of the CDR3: TGTGCCAGCAGCCACAGGGGGGGAGCTATTGGCTACACCTTC. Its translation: CASSHRGGAIGYTF.

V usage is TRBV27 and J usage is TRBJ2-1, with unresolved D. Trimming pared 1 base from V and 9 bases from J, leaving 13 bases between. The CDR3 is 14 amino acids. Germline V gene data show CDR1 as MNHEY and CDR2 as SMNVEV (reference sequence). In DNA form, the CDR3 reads TGTGCCAGCAGTTTATTCGAGGTATCTGGTGAGCAGTTCTTC. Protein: CASSLFEVSGEQFF.

The CDR3 sequence is CASRGIQSEEQYF. The CDR3 nucleotides are TGCGCCAGCCGCGGCATACAATCGGAGGAGCAGTACTTC. The chain has TRBV5-1 and TRBJ2-7; D gene ambiguous. Germline-derived CDR1 and CDR2 are SGHRS and YFSETQ. This CDR3 has 13 amino acids. Trimming removed 7 bases from V and 7 bases from J, with 18 bases in between.

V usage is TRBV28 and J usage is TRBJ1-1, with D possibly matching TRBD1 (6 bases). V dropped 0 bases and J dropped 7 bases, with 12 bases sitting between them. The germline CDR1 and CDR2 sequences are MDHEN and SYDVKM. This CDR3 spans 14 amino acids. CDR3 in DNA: TGTGCCAGCAGTTTATGGAGGGGGGACGGTGAAGCTTTCTTT. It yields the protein CASSLWRGDGEAFF.

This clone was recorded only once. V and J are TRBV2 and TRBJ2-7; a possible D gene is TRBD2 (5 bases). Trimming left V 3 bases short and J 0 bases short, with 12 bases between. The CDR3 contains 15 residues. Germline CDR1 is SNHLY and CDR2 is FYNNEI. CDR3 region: CASSDSTGFSYEQYF. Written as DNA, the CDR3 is TGTGCCAGCAGTGATTCAACGGGGTTCTCCTACGAGCAGTACTTC.

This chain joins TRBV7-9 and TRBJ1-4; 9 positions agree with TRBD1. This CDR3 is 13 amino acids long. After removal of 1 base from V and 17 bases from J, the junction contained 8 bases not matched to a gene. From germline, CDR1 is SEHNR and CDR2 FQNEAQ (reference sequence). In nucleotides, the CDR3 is TGTGCCAGCAGCTTAGAACCCGACAGGGGGGTATTTTTT. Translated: CASSLEPDRGVFF.

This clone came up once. For the CDR3, the DNA is TGTGCCAGTGGACAGGGGTTCGGCGAGCAGTACTTC. As protein: CASGQGFGEQYF. The chain links TRBV6-5 to TRBJ2-7; 9 bases line up with TRBD1. V lost 9 bases to trimming and J lost 6 bases; unmatched junction nucleotides: 6. Germline assignment: CDR1 MNHEY and CDR2 SVGAGI. The CDR3 extends over 12 amino acids.

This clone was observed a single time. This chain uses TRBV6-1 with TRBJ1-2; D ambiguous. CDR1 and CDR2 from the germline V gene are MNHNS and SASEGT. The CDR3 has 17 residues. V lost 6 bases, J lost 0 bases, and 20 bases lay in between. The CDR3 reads CASRERKYVLPNYGYTF. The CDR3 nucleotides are TGTGCCAGCAGAGAAAGGAAATACGTCCTTCCTAACTATGGCTACACCTTC.

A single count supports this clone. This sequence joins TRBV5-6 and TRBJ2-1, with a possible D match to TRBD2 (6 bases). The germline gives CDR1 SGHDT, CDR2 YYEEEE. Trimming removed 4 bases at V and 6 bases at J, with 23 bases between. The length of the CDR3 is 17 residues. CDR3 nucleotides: TGTGCCAGCAGCCTGGAGGGTTCGGACCCGCTGCCCAATGAGCAGTTCTTC. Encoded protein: CASSLEGSDPLPNEQFF.

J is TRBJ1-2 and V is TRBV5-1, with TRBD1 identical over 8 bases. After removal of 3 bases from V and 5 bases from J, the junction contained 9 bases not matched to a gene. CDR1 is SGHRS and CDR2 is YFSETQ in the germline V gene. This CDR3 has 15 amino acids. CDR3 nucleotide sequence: TGCGCCAGCAGCTCGACCCCGGGACAGGCGTATGGCTACACCTTC. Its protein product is CASSSTPGQAYGYTF.

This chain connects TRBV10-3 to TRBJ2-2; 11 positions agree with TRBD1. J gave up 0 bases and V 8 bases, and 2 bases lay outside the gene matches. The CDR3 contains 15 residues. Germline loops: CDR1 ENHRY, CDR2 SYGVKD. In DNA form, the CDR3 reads TGTGCCATCGGACAGGGGGCGTCGAACACCGGGGAGCTGTTTTTT. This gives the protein CAIGQGASNTGELFF.

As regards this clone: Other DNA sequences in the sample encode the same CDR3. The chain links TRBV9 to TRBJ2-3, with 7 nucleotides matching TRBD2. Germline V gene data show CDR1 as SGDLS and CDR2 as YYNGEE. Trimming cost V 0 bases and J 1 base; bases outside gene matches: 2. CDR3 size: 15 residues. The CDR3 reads CASSVATSGTDTQYF. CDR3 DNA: TGTGCCAGCAGCGTAGCTACTAGCGGCACAGATACGCAGTATTTT.

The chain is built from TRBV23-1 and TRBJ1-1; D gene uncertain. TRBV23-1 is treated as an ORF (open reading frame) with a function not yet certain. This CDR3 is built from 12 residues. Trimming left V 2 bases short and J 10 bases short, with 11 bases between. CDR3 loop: CASSQSSSAAFF. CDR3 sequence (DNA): TGCGCCAGCAGTCAAAGTTCGTCGGCAGCTTTCTTT.

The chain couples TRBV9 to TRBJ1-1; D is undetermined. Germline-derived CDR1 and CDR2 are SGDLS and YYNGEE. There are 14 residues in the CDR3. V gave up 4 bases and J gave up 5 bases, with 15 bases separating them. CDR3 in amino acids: CASSPFGGGTEAFF. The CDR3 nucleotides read TGTGCCAGCAGCCCCTTCGGAGGAGGGACTGAAGCTTTCTTT.

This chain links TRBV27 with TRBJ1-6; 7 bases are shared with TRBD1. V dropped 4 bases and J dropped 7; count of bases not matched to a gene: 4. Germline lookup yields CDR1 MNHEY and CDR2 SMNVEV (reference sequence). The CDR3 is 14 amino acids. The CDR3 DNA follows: TGTGCCAGCAGTTATACAGGGGCGAATTCACCCCTCCACTTT. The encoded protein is CASSYTGANSPLHF.

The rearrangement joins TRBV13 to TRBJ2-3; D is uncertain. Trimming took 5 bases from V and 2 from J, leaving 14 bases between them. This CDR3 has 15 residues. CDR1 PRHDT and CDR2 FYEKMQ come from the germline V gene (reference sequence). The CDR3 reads CASSLVDGTTDTQYF. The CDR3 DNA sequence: TGTGCCAGCAGCCTGGTGGACGGAACCACAGATACGCAGTATTTT. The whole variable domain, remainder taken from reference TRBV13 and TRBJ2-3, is AAGVIQSPRHLIKEKRETATLKCYPIPRHDTVYWYQQGPGQDPQFLISFYEKMQSDKGSIPDRFSAQQFSDYHSELNMSSLELGDSALYFCASSLVDGTTDTQYFGPGTRLTVL.

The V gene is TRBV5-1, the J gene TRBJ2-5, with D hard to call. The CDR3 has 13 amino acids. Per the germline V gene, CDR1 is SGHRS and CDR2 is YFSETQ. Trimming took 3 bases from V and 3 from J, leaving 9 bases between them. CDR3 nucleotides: TGCGCCAGCAGCTGGACGGCGGAAGAGACCCAGTACTTC. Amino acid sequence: CASSWTAEETQYF. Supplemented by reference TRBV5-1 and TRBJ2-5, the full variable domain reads KAGVTQTPRYLIKTRGQQVTLSCSPISGHRSVSWYQQTPGQGLQFLFEYFSETQRNKGNFPGRFSGRQFSNSRSEMNVSTLELGDSALYLCASSWTAEETQYFGPGTRLLVL.

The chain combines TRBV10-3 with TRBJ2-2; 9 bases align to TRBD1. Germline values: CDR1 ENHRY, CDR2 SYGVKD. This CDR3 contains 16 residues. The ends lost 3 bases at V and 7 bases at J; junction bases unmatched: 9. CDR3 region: CAISDRETGGDGELFF. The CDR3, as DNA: TGTGCCATCAGTGACAGAGAGACAGGGGGGGACGGGGAGCTGTTTTTT.

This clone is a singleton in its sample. The CDR3 sequence is CASSSSTGYGYTF. CDR3 in DNA: TGTGCCAGCAGTTCGTCGACAGGCTATGGCTACACCTTC. The genes are TRBV28 and TRBJ1-2, with D maybe TRBD1 (6 bases). V was shortened by 4 bases and J by 4 bases, with 10 bases between the two germline ends. This CDR3 comprises 13 residues. Germline V gene data show CDR1 as MDHEN and CDR2 as SYDVKM.

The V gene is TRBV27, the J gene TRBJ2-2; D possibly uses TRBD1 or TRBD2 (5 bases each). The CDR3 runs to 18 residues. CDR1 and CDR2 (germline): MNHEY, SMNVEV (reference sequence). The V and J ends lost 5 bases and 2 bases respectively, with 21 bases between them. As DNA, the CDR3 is TGTGCCAGCAGTCCCAGGGAATTATCTTGGACTAACACCGGGGAGCTGTTTTTT. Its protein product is CASSPRELSWTNTGELFF.

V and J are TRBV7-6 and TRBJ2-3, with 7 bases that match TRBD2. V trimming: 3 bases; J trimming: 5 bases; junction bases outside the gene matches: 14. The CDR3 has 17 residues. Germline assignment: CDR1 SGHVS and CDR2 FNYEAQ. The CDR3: CASSLLLSGAEEDTQYF. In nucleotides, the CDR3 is TGTGCCAGCAGCTTGCTCCTCAGCGGGGCCGAGGAAGATACGCAGTATTTT.